The 25 T cell receptor beta chains reported below all come from one sample, sequenced in a study of long-term antiretroviral therapy in people with HIV (dated by TCRdb to between 2021 and 2022). Sequencing of the TRB variable region was done with the immunoSEQ hsTCRB v3.0 assay at survey level resolution. Sourced from immuneACCESS, this table was stored by TCRdb with only in-frame sequences that have V and J called. A share of the clones is absent; for the studies checked, an unresolved V gene accounts for under half, and the remainder has no known explanation. Counted in this sample were 25,000 to 35,000 clones; approximately 96% of them appeared once. Less than 2.5% of the sample is taken by the ten largest. The source was unsorted PBMCs, collected approximately 6.8 years after starting antiretroviral therapy. The origin of the receptors is a man aged 25-45 years with HIV.

The chain is built from TRBV30 and TRBJ1-5; D uncertain. The V and J ends lost 3 bases and 4 bases respectively, with 10 bases between them. The length of the CDR3 is 13 residues. The germline CDR1 and CDR2 sequences are GTSNPN and SVGIG (reference sequence). The CDR3 DNA follows: TGTGCCTGGAGCGACCATCGGAATCAGCCCCAGCATTTT. Protein: CAWSDHRNQPQHF.

The rearrangement joins TRBV6-4 to TRBJ1-1; no firm D call. The V end lost 3 bases, the J end lost 5 bases, and 13 bases lay between the germline ends. The CDR3 has 14 residues. The germline CDR1 and CDR2 sequences are MRHNA and SNTAGT. The CDR3 protein is CASSEEIEGTEAFF. The CDR3 nucleotides read TGTGCCAGCAGTGAAGAGATAGAGGGTACTGAAGCTTTCTTT.

Remarks on this clone: The junction differs from germline at one of its ends, possibly a read error. This chain joins TRBV9 and TRBJ2-3, with D possibly TRBD1 on 5 matching bases. The length of the CDR3 is 13 residues. Germline loops: CDR1 SGDLS, CDR2 YYNGEE. The CDR3, as DNA: TGTGCCAGCAGTCCAGAGGAGACAGTTACGCAGTATTTT. Residues: CASSPEETVTQYF.

This clone was seen only a few times. This chain joins TRBV4-1 and TRBJ1-5; D ambiguous. This CDR3 is 15 amino acids long. V dropped 2 bases and J dropped 0 bases, with 8 bases sitting between them. CDR1 and CDR2 from the germline V gene are MGHRA and YSYEKL. This CDR3 is CASSQPENSNQPQHF. In DNA form, the CDR3 reads TGCGCCAGCAGCCAACCAGAGAATAGCAATCAGCCCCAGCATTTT.

The chain is built from TRBV7-9 and TRBJ1-2; D is ambiguous. Trimming shortened V by 2 bases and J by 6 bases, and 7 bases separated the two germline ends. CDR3 length: 12 residues. Germline CDR1 is SEHNR and CDR2 is FQNEAQ (reference sequence). The CDR3 DNA reads as TGTGCCAGCAGCTTAATTACAGATGGCTACACCTTC. Its translation is CASSLITDGYTF.

The chain combines TRBV6-5 with TRBJ2-7, with a tentative D call TRBD2 (5 bases). Trimming pared 6 bases from V and 5 bases from J, leaving 14 bases between. This CDR3 region has 13 residues. CDR1 MNHEY and CDR2 SVGAGI come from the germline V gene. Here the CDR3 DNA reads TGTGCCAGCAGCGACCGGGGTCCCCACGAGCAGTACTTC. Translating gives CASSDRGPHEQYF.

The V gene is TRBV4-2, the J gene TRBJ1-5; the D is unclear. Deletions cut 5 bases from V and 4 bases from J, with 12 bases between. The CDR3 is 14 residues long. Germline-derived CDR1 and CDR2 are LGHNA and YNFKEQ. The CDR3 sequence: CASSTQQLNQPQHF. For the CDR3, the DNA is TGTGCCAGCAGCACCCAACAGTTAAATCAGCCCCAGCATTTT.

The CDR3 coding sequence is TGTGCCAGCAGTAAAGACGGTTACGAGCAGTACTTC. Its protein product is CASSKDGYEQYF. V gene TRBV27 combines with J gene TRBJ2-7; D is unclear. There are 12 residues in the CDR3. Germline-derived CDR1 and CDR2 are MNHEY and SMNVEV (reference sequence). With 5 bases removed from V and 4 bases from J, the gap between germline ends came to 9 bases.

The chain recombines TRBV4-3 with TRBJ2-7; D gene unclear. Germline V gene sequence: CDR1 LGHNA, CDR2 YSLEER. V lost 0 bases to trimming and J lost 3 bases, with 6 bases between them. The CDR3 totals 13 residues. The CDR3 bases are TGCGCCAGCAGCCAAGACGGAATCTACGAGCAGTACTTC. Translated: CASSQDGIYEQYF.

The chain is built from TRBV6-6 and TRBJ1-5; TRBD1 might be the D (6 bases). From germline, CDR1 is MNHNY and CDR2 SVGAGI (reference sequence). The germline V and J ends were trimmed by 6 bases and 9 bases, with 18 bases remaining between them. This CDR3 contains 14 residues. CDR3 in amino acids: CASRVDSGGPPQHF. The CDR3, as DNA: TGTGCCAGCAGAGTCGACAGCGGGGGGCCGCCCCAGCATTTT.

V usage is TRBV19 and J usage is TRBJ1-5; no clear D. The CDR3 extends over 14 amino acids. Per germline, CDR1 LNHDA and CDR2 SQIVND (reference sequence). V shed 4 bases and J shed 6 bases, with 13 bases lying between them. This chain's CDR3 is CASSSREMVQPQHF. CDR3 coding DNA: TGTGCCAGTAGTAGCCGAGAGATGGTTCAGCCCCAGCATTTT.

The chain carries TRBV4-1 and TRBJ2-1; TRBD1 aligns across 10 bases. The CDR3 consists of 15 residues. Trimming at V came to 2 bases and at J to 8 bases, leaving 6 bases not matched to a gene. Germline V gene sequence: CDR1 MGHRA, CDR2 YSYEKL. CDR3 nucleotides: TGCGCCAGCAGCCAACCCCGGGACAGGGGTCATGAGCAGTTCTTC. It encodes CASSQPRDRGHEQFF.

The chain links TRBV19 to TRBJ1-2; D is ambiguous. CDR1 is LNHDA and CDR2 is SQIVND in the germline V gene (reference sequence). The CDR3 runs 13 residues. V was cut by 7 bases and J by 10 bases, with 19 bases left in between. This chain's CDR3 is CASTVIFGFDYTF. The CDR3 nucleotides are TGTGCCAGTACAGTGATTTTCGGATTTGACTACACCTTC.

On this clone itself: Other DNA sequences of this sample code for an identical CDR3. This sequence joins TRBV7-9 and TRBJ2-4; 9 bases fit TRBD2. Germline V gene data show CDR1 as SEHNR and CDR2 as FQNEAQ (reference sequence). There are 15 residues in the CDR3. Trimming took 6 bases from V and 0 from J; bases not matched to a gene: 3. The CDR3 nucleotides read TGTGCCAGCAGTCTAGCGGGATTAGCCAAAAACATTCAGTACTTC. Translated: CASSLAGLAKNIQYF.

The V call is TRBV5-4, the J call TRBJ2-2, with 7 bases fitting TRBD2. This CDR3 has 15 residues. V was clipped by 4 bases and J by 3 bases; unmatched bases: 6. Germline lookup yields CDR1 SGHNT and CDR2 YYREEE (reference sequence). The CDR3 DNA follows: TGTGCCAGCAGCGAGACTAGCCGGTACACCGGGGAGCTGTTTTTT. Protein: CASSETSRYTGELFF.

The V gene is TRBV27, the J gene TRBJ2-7; the match to TRBD2 covers 8 bases. The CDR3 runs to 15 residues. Germline loops: CDR1 MNHEY, CDR2 SMNVEV (reference sequence). V lost 4 bases to trimming and J lost 3 bases; unmatched junction nucleotides: 8. The CDR3 DNA reads TGTGCCAGCAGTTCTCGAGCGGGGGCCCACTACGAGCAGTACTTC. Its translation is CASSSRAGAHYEQYF.

The CDR3 loop is CSVELEVFGTQYF. CDR3 nucleotides: TGCAGCGTTGAACTTGAAGTATTTGGGACCCAGTACTTC. This chain links TRBV29-1 with TRBJ2-5; D is uncertain. Trimming removed 2 bases from V and 7 bases from J, with 14 bases in between. Germline values: CDR1 SQVTM, CDR2 ANQGSEA. The CDR3 extends over 13 amino acids.

The rearrangement joins TRBV19 to TRBJ1-1; D might be TRBD1 (5 bases). The V end lost 2 bases, the J end lost 4 bases, and 17 bases lay between the germline ends. The germline V gene has CDR1 LNHDA and CDR2 SQIVND (reference sequence). The length of the CDR3 is 16 residues. The chain's CDR3 is CASSIMLSGGGTEAFF. CDR3 nucleotide sequence: TGTGCCAGTAGTATAATGTTGAGCGGGGGAGGCACTGAAGCTTTCTTT.

CDR3 residues: CSVEQGPRGYTF. In nucleotides, the CDR3 is TGCAGCGTTGAACAGGGACCTCGTGGCTACACCTTC. The V call is TRBV29-1, the J call TRBJ1-2, with D possibly being TRBD1 (5 bases). This CDR3 has 12 amino acids. V was shortened by 2 bases and J by 7 bases, with 11 bases between the two germline ends. Germline-derived CDR1 and CDR2 are SQVTM and ANQGSEA.

This chain uses TRBV6-1 with TRBJ2-3; no clear D. CDR1 is MNHNS and CDR2 is SASEGT in the germline V gene. The CDR3 has 14 residues. V lost 8 bases and J lost 1, with 13 bases in between. Here the CDR3 DNA reads TGTGCCAGCCAGACCCCCGCGGGCACAGATACGCAGTATTTT. Its translation is CASQTPAGTDTQYF.

This chain joins TRBV5-6 and TRBJ1-2; TRBD1 agrees at 7 bases. Looked up from germline, CDR1 is SGHDT and CDR2 is YYEEEE. Germline trimming cut 6 bases from V and 5 bases from J; bases unmatched to any gene: 16. The CDR3 length is 16 residues. The CDR3: CASTSFTGTAFYGYTF. In nucleotides, the CDR3 is TGTGCCAGCACCTCTTTCACCGGGACAGCCTTTTATGGCTACACCTTC.

The V and J genes are TRBV27 and TRBJ1-4; perhaps TRBD1 as D (6 bases). Trimming removed 10 bases from V and 8 bases from J, with 20 bases in between. CDR3 length: 14 amino acids. Germline V gene lookup returns CDR1 MNHEY and CDR2 SMNVEV (reference sequence). This chain's CDR3 is CAIGTGAVGEKLFF. The CDR3 nucleotides are TGTGCCATTGGGACGGGGGCCGTTGGAGAAAAACTGTTTTTT.

Written as DNA, the CDR3 is TGTGCCAGCTCGGCAGGGGGCAATGAGCAGTTCTTC. It yields the protein CASSAGGNEQFF. This chain links TRBV6-1 with TRBJ2-1; 7 nucleotides match TRBD1. The germline gives CDR1 MNHNS, CDR2 SASEGT. V lost 8 bases and J lost 6; bases outside the gene matches: 4. The CDR3 extends over 12 amino acids.

The chain combines TRBV10-3 with TRBJ2-5, with D uncertain. This CDR3 is built from 13 residues. Germline V lookup: CDR1 ENHRY, CDR2 SYGVKD. V lost 2 bases and J 3 bases, leaving 7 bases between the germline ends. Written as DNA, the CDR3 is TGTGCCATCAGTGAGGGTCTGGAAGAGACCCAGTACTTC. Translation: CAISEGLEETQYF.

The rearrangement uses TRBV2 and TRBJ1-1; D not certain. The V end lost 1 base, the J end lost 0 bases, and 9 bases lay between the germline ends. Germline assignment: CDR1 SNHLY and CDR2 FYNNEI. The CDR3 has 15 residues. CDR3 region: CASSEDWVVNTEAFF. CDR3 nucleotide sequence: TGTGCCAGCAGTGAAGACTGGGTGGTGAACACTGAAGCTTTCTTT.